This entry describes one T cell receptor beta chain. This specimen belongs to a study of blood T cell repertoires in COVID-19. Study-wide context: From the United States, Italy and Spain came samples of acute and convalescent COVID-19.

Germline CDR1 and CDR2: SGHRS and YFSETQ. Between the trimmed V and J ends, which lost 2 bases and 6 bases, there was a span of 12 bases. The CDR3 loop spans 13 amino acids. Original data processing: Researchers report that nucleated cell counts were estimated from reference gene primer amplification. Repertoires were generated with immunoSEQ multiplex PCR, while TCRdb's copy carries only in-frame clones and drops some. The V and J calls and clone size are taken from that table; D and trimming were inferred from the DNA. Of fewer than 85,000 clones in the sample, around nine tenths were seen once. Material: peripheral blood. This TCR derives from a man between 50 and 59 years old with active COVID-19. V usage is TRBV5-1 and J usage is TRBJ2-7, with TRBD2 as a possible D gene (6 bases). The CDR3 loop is CASSFSGTREQYF. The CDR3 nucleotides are TGCGCCAGCAGCTTTAGCGGAACACGCGAGCAGTACTTC.